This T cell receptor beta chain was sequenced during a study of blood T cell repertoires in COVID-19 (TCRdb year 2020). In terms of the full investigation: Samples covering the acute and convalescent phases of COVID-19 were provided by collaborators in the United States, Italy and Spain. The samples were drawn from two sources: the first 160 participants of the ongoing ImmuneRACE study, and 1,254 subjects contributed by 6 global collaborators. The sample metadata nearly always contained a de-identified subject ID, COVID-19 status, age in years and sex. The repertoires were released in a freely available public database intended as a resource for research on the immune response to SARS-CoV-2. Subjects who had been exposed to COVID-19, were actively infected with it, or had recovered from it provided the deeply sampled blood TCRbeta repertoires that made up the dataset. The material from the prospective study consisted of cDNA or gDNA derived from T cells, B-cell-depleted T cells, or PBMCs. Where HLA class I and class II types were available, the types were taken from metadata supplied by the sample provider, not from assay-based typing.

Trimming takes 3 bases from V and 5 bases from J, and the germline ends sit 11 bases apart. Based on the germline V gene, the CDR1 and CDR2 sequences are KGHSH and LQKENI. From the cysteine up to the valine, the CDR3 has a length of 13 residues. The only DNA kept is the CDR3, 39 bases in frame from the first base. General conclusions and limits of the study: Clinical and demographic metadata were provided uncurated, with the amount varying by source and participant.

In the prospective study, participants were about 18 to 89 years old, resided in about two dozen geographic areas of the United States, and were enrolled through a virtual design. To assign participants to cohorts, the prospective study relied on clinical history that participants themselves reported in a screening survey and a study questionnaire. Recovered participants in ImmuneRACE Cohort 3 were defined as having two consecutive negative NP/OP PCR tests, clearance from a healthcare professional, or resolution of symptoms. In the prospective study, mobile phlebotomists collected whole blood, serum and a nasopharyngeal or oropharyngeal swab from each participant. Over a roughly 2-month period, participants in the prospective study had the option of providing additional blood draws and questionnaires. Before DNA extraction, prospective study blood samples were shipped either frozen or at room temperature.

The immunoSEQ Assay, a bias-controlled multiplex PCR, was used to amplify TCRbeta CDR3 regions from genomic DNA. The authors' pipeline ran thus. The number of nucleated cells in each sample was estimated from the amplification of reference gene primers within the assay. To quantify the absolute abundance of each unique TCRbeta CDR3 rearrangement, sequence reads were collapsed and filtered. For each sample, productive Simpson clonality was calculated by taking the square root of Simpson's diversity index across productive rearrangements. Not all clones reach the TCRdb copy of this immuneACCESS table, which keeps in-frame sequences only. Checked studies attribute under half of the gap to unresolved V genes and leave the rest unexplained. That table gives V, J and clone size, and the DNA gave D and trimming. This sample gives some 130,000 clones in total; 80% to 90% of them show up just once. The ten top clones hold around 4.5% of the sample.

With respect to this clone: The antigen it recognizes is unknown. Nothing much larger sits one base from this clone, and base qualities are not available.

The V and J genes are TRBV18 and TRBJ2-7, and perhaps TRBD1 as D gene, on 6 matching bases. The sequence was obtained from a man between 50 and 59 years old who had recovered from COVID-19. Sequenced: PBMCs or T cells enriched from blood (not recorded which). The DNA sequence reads TGTGCCAGCTCACCGAACAGGGACGACGAGCAGTACGTC. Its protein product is CASSPNRDDEQYV.